This T cell receptor (beta chain) comes out of a study of neurological immune-mediated disorders (dated by TCRdb to the late 2010s). For the wider study: Using UMI-based sequencing, the study compared peripheral blood TCR-beta repertoires from patients with HTLV-I-associated myelopathy (HAM/TSP), patients with multiple sclerosis, and healthy controls. The cohort comprised approximately 67 subjects: approximately 15 HAM/TSP patients, 35 or so multiple sclerosis patients and approximately 20 healthy controls. Longitudinal samples, technical triplicates and paired sorted CD4+ and CD8+ T-cell subsets, alongside PBMC samples, were included among the 90 to 130 TCR-beta libraries. What the authors observed across the whole study: The highest TCR clonal expansion was observed in HAM/TSP patients, whereas the lowest was observed in MS patients, even when compared with healthy controls. No identical CDR3 amino acid sequences were found to be shared among expanded clones across subjects, suggesting that TCR-beta repertoires were private in all groups.

CDR1 and CDR2, per the germline V gene (reference sequence), are SSHAT and FNYEAQ. Counted from cysteine to phenylalanine, this CDR3 has 13 amino acids. Just the 39-base CDR3 DNA is kept, in frame starting at base 1. V sheds 5 bases and J sheds 1 base, leaving 7 bases between their ends. This clonotype was picked up many times. No cognate antigen has been identified for it. The record has no base qualities; no much larger clone is one base away. To synthesize cDNA, template-switch 5'RACE was performed with a primer carrying a 10-nucleotide random unique molecular identifier so that each TCR transcript was tagged. Each sequencing run produced over 180 million TCR-beta sequences covering 15-18 subjects. The RNeasy kit was used to extract total RNA. The KAPA Real-time Library Amplification kit was used to amplify TCR-beta VDJ regions with primers targeting the TCR constant region and the 5'RACE anchor. Sample indexes and Illumina adaptors were added in a first PCR, after which library yield was increased in a second PCR. After Ampure bead purification, the TCR product of roughly 650 bp was size-selected on a 2% E-gel SizeSelection system. Before pooling, libraries had their quality checked on a Bioanalyzer, their concentration measured with Qubit, and their quantity determined with the Kapa Library Quantification kit. Paired-end 2 x 150 bp sequencing of the libraries was performed on an Illumina HiSeq 2500. To increase sequence diversity, about 23-30% phiX was spiked into each library pool. Under the source paper's analysis protocol: The quality-filtered reads were processed with the UMI-based MiGEC pipeline, whose error correction step removed more than 80% of the raw TCR sequences. IMGT germline references were used for alignment of VDJ genes, and clonotypes were defined by a unique CDR3 amino acid sequence together with V-J genes. Clonal expansion, Shannon diversity, and CDR3 relatedness (CalcPairwiseDistances, ClusterSamples) were evaluated with VDJtools, and phylogenetic trees were built with CLCbio workbench. Clones with at least 8 unique UMIs were defined as expanded, with this threshold being based on coefficient-of-variation modelling across technical triplicates. TCRdb reworked the public reads: Q25 trimming with fastp, MiXCR clone assembly, productive beta chains retained. All rows with the same CDR3 protein become a single entry with the most common DNA and genes. V and J calls and clone size were set by TCRdb, not the authors. A total of 25,000 to 30,000 distinct CDR3 sequences appear in this sample, approximately 6.6% of them only once. The ten largest clones represent around 8.3% of the sample.

Healthy controls were blood bank volunteers in Maryland, USA. For the unsorted PBMC libraries, 2 million PBMCs were stored in RNAlater at -80 degrees C until RNA extraction and were used to generate the libraries. Peripheral blood was subjected to Ficoll-Hypaque density gradient centrifugation to isolate PBMCs, which were then cryopreserved in liquid nitrogen. The TCR originated in a woman aged 45 to 65 in good health. Material: PBMCs. The rearrangement combines TRBV7-7 with TRBJ2-3; no confident D gene assignment can be made. The CDR3: CASSPAGTDTQYF. The DNA is as follows: TGTGCCAGCAGCCCTGCGGGCACAGATACGCAGTATTTT.